This T cell receptor beta chain originates from a study of identical twins. Study conclusions and caveats: Conclusions came from cross-sectional statistical analysis, not from following the same donors. Beta out-of-frame sequences displayed a weaker excess of sharing between twins.

Trimming took off 1 base at V and 1 base at J, with 20 bases between the two ends. The CDR3 consists of 19 residues. The germline gives CDR1 SGHRS, CDR2 YFSETQ. MiXCR was run by TCRdb on the 5' RACE reads, yielding one entry per CDR3 protein. The table includes hundreds of thousands of distinct CDR3 sequences, around 6.6% detected once. As for this clonotype: Antigen: not known.

The same sample was also used in a study of yellow fever vaccine responses in identical twins.

The sequencing sample was made of memory (CD45RO+) T cells sorted from blood. The chain employs TRBV5-1 and TRBJ1-4; TRBD1 is a possible D gene (5 bases). This clonotype was obtained from a woman younger than 35 in good health. The CDR3 sequence is CASSLRYPGPKGTNEKLFF. The CDR3 coding sequence is TGCGCCAGCAGCTTGAGGTACCCGGGACCGAAGGGAACTAATGAAAAACTGTTTTTT.